Described below is a single T cell receptor (beta chain) sequence and its context. This entry belongs to a study of shared clonotypes between healthy human individuals. Sequencing was performed on unsorted PBMC DNA using ten immunoSEQ deep assay plates. Data came from immunoSEQ multiplex PCR; TCRdb stores just in-frame clones and leaves some out. The data show a few hundred thousand clones, 79% seen once. Study donors comprised healthy, HIV-negative adults devoid of recent acute infection or vaccination. Genomic DNA from unsorted samples was obtained from 70 million to 95 million PBMCs (per sample). The specimen was PBMCs. The TCR comes from a woman aged 40 to 49 in good health. Some clones in this sample may be carry-over from other donors' samples.

CDR3 coding DNA: TGTGCTAGTGGTTTGGCTACCCTGGGACTAGCGGGAATGGGCACCGGGGAGCTGTTTTTT. Amino acids: CASGLATLGLAGMGTGELFF. V gene TRBV12-5 combines with J gene TRBJ2-2; 13 bases map to TRBD2. CDR1 is LGHNT, CDR2 FRNRAP, per germline. The CDR3 spans 20 residues. The junction had 12 bases not matched to a gene; V was cut back by 1 base and J by 4 bases.